This passage covers 2 T cell receptor beta chains from one sample sequenced in a study of blood T cell repertoires in COVID-19. Sequencing was performed with immunoSEQ multiplex PCR; in TCRdb, only in-frame clones are kept and a portion is missing. The sample records over 350,000 clones, approximately 90% being singletons. Sequencing was carried out using peripheral blood. Every receptor here comes from a woman under 40 with acute or convalescent COVID-19.

The chain joins TRBV15 to TRBJ2-1; D is undetermined. CDR1 is LNHNV, CDR2 YYDKDF, per germline (reference sequence). The CDR3 is 14 residues long. Trimming removed 5 bases at V and 4 bases at J, with 12 bases between. The DNA of the CDR3 is TGTGCCACCAGCCTACGGAGAAGTTACAATGAGCAGTTCTTC. Its protein is CATSLRRSYNEQFF. Filled out from reference TRBV15 and TRBJ2-1, the complete variable domain reads DAMVIQNPRYQVTQFGKPVTLSCSQTLNHNVMYWYQQKSSQAPKLLFHYYDKDFNNEADTPDNFQSRRPNTSFCFLDIRSPGLGDTAMYLCATSLRRSYNEQFFGPGTRLTVL.

This chain joins TRBV7-9 and TRBJ2-3; 9 nucleotides match TRBD1. CDR1 SEHNR and CDR2 FQNEAQ come from the germline V gene (reference sequence). J was trimmed by 1 base and V by 3 bases; bases with no gene match: 2. The CDR3 loop spans 15 amino acids. CDR3 in DNA: TGTGCCAGCAGCTTCACAGGGGGCGGCACAGATACGCAGTATTTT. Translating it yields CASSFTGGGTDTQYF.